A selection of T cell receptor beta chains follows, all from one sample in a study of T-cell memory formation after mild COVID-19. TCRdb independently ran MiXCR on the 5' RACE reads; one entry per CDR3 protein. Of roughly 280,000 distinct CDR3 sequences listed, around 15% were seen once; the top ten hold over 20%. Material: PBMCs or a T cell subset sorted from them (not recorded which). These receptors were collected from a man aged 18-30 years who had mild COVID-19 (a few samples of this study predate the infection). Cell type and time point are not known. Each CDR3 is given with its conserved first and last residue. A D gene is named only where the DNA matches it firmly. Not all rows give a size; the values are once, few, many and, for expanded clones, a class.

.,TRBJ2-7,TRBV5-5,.,TGTGCCAGCAGCCCGGTGGGGGGACACCAGTACTTC,CASSPVGGHQYF
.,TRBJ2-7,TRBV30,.,TGTGCCTGGAGTGTTGGCAGGTTCTACGAGCAGTACTTC,CAWSVGRFYEQYF
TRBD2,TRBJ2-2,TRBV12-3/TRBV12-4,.,TGTGCCAGCAGTCCCCTTAGCGGGGGAAAGACCGGGGAGCTGTTTTTT,CASSPLSGGKTGELFF
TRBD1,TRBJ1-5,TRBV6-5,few,TGTGCCAGCAGGCCAGGGACAGCGGTAGGGAGCAATCAGCCCCAGCATTTT,CASRPGTAVGSNQPQHF
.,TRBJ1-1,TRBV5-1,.,TGCGCCAGCAACCCGTCAGGGAGCTTGAACACTGAAGCTTTCTTT,CASNPSGSLNTEAFF
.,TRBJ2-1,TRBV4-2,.,TGTGCCAGCAGCCCCCTGGGATCCACTATCTACAATGAGCAGTTCTTC,CASSPLGSTIYNEQFF
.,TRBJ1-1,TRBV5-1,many,TGCGCCAGCAGCTTTGACGCTCACTGGCAGATCGAAGCTTTCTTT,CASSFDAHWQIEAFF
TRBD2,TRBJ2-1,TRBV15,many,TGTGCCACCAGCAGAGACGGCGCTAGCGGAGACAATGAGCAGTTCTTC,CATSRDGASGDNEQFF
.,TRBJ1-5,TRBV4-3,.,TGCGCCAGCAGCCAAGATCGCGGGGCCTACCCTATTTTT,CASSQDRGAYPIF
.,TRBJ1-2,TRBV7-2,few,TGTGCCAGCAGCCCCCAAGCCGGCCCCTATGGCTACACCTTC,CASSPQAGPYGYTF
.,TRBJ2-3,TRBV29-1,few,TGCAGCGTTGAAGAGGGCGGGGGCGCAGATACGCAGTATTTT,CSVEEGGGADTQYF
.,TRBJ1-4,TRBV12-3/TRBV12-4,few,TGTGCCAGTGGACTGTTTACTAATGAAAAACTGTTTTTT,CASGLFTNEKLFF
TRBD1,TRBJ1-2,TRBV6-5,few,TGTGCCAGCAGTTACTCGACAGGGACCTATGGCTACACCTTC,CASSYSTGTYGYTF
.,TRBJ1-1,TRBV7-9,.,TGTGCCAGCAGCTTAATGGGGGGTGGACTGTATCACACTGAAGCTTTCTTT,CASSLMGGGLYHTEAFF
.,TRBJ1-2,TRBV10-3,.,TGTGCCATCAGTGAGTCTACTAACTATGGCTACACCTTC,CAISESTNYGYTF